The next 19 T cell receptor beta chains were all read from a single sample in a study of blood T cells in healthy people across ages (dated by TCRdb to between 2014 and 2017). The library came from 5' RACE. The reads were generated on an Illumina HiSeq 2500. A second about 7 to 11 cycle PCR used a sample-barcoded 5' primer and a J-beta primer mix. In TCRdb, the public reads were trimmed at Q25 with fastp and aligned with MiXCR, with productive beta chains retained. Under each unique CDR3 protein, matching rows form one entry showing the most common genes and DNA. This sample comprises about 760,000 distinct CDR3 sequences, roughly three fifths of them detected only once. The ten top clones hold around 24% of the sample. Sequencing was performed on blood. The receptor set was obtained from a man aged 35 to 55 in good health.

The J gene is TRBJ1-6, the V gene TRBV6-1; no clear D gene. CDR1 and CDR2 (germline): MNHNS, SASEGT. CDR3 length: 17 amino acids. Trimming took 0 bases from V and 1 from J, leaving 10 bases between them. CDR3 sequence: CASSEARSGSYNSPLHF. CDR3 DNA sequence: TGTGCCAGCAGTGAAGCACGGTCTGGATCCTATAATTCACCCCTCCACTTT.

This chain uses TRBV27 with TRBJ2-7; D assignment may be TRBD1 or TRBD2 (5 bases each). The CDR3 is 14 residues long. Deletions cut 6 bases from V and 0 bases from J, with 12 bases between. Germline CDR1 MNHEY, CDR2 SMNVEV (reference sequence). The CDR3 DNA reads as TGTGCCAGCAGGAGGGGACCCAGCTCCTACGAGCAGTACTTC. It codes for CASRRGPSSYEQYF.

The chain employs TRBV29-1 and TRBJ1-4; maybe TRBD1 (6 bases). Per the germline V gene, CDR1 is SQVTM and CDR2 is ANQGSEA. The CDR3 contains 15 residues. With 4 bases removed from V and 5 bases from J, the gap between germline ends came to 17 bases. CDR3 bases: TGCAGCGTTGTGGGGGCCCGGGACGGCAATGAAAAACTGTTTTTT. Its protein product is CSVVGARDGNEKLFF.

A few counts support this clonotype. The chain carries TRBV24-1 and TRBJ2-3; TRBD2 matches at 8 bases. Germline CDR1 and CDR2: KGHDR and SFDVKD. The CDR3 is 17 residues long. V shed 0 bases, J shed 5 bases, and the junction held 9 bases outside the gene matches. The CDR3 DNA reads TGTGCCACCAGTGATTTGAGAGGGGCGGGAGGAGGAGATACGCAGTATTTT. It is translated as CATSDLRGAGGGDTQYF.

The V and J genes are TRBV5-4 and TRBJ2-3; unclear D gene. CDR3 length: 14 residues. Germline values: CDR1 SGHNT, CDR2 YYREEE (reference sequence). V was trimmed by 0 bases and J by 4 bases, leaving 9 bases between them. The CDR3 region is CASSLVGIADTQYF. The CDR3 bases are TGTGCCAGCAGCTTGGTGGGGATAGCAGATACGCAGTATTTT.

This clonotype was seen a few times. The genes are TRBV15 and TRBJ2-3; a weak D match, TRBD1 (6 bases). CDR1 is LNHNV and CDR2 is YYDKDF in the germline V gene (reference sequence). The CDR3 runs 15 residues. The ends were cut back, 9 bases at V and 4 bases at J, with 20 bases in the middle. In DNA, the CDR3 is TGTGCCACGCAAGTGGGGGCAGGGTGGTCAGATACGCAGTATTTT. Protein product: CATQVGAGWSDTQYF.

The rearrangement uses TRBV28 and TRBJ2-5, with 7 bases fitting TRBD1. The CDR3 is 13 amino acids. V lost 8 bases, J lost 5 bases, and 8 bases stayed unmatched. Germline V gives CDR1 MDHEN, CDR2 SYDVKM. DNA of the CDR3: TGTGCCAGCGGGGGACGCAGGGGGGAGACCCAGTACTTC. This encodes CASGGRRGETQYF.

The rearrangement uses TRBV15 and TRBJ2-1, with 10 nucleotides matching TRBD2. Trimming took 0 bases from V and 7 from J; bases not matched to a gene: 3. Germline loops: CDR1 LNHNV, CDR2 YYDKDF (reference sequence). The CDR3 extends over 15 amino acids. The CDR3 sequence is CATSRELAGKNEQFF. CDR3 DNA sequence: TGTGCCACCAGCAGAGAACTAGCGGGGAAGAATGAGCAGTTCTTC.

This sequence joins TRBV7-2 and TRBJ1-2; D may be TRBD1 (5 bases). V lost 5 bases and J 4 bases, leaving 20 bases between the germline ends. The CDR3 is 16 residues long. Per germline, CDR1 SGHTA and CDR2 FQGNSA. The CDR3 nucleotides are TGTGCCAGCAGCCGCTTAGGGACCGGGACGTCCTATGGCTACACCTTC. Translated: CASSRLGTGTSYGYTF.

The genes are TRBV2 and TRBJ2-7; a possible D gene is TRBD1 (7 bases). The end of the DNA is better explained by TRBJ2-4, so the J call may be wrong. This CDR3 is built from 14 residues. Germline V gives CDR1 SNHLY, CDR2 FYNNEI. The CDR3 is CAGGQDYRRNIQYF. CDR3 sequence (DNA): TGTGCCGGAGGACAGGACTACCGAAGGAACATTCAGTACTTC.

The rearrangement joins TRBV25-1 to TRBJ2-3; D is possibly TRBD1 (6 bases). The CDR3 runs 15 residues. Trimming shortened V by 4 bases and J by 0 bases, and 11 bases separated the two germline ends. Germline V gene lookup returns CDR1 MGHDK and CDR2 SYGVNS. The CDR3: CASSGWTDSTDTQYF. The CDR3 nucleotides read TGTGCCAGCAGTGGATGGACAGATAGCACAGATACGCAGTATTTT.

The chain has TRBV25-1 and TRBJ2-3; 7 bases fit TRBD2. The trim removed 3 bases at V and 4 bases at J, leaving 10 bases unmatched. CDR3 length: 16 amino acids. CDR1 and CDR2 (germline): MGHDK, SYGVNS. The DNA for the CDR3 is TGTGCCAGCAGTGATTCTGTTACTAGCGTGGCAGATACGCAGTATTTT. Encoded protein: CASSDSVTSVADTQYF.

The rearrangement joins TRBV10-2 to TRBJ2-3, with a weak D call TRBD1 (5 bases). Germline V lookup: CDR1 WSHSY, CDR2 SAAADI. Trimming pared 0 bases from V and 10 bases from J, leaving 20 bases between. CDR3 length: 16 amino acids. The CDR3 loop reads CASSESGVPILAAQYF. The CDR3 nucleotides read TGCGCCAGCAGTGAGTCAGGGGTCCCGATCTTGGCGGCGCAGTATTTT.

In this sample, this clonotype turned up once. V gene TRBV6-5 combines with J gene TRBJ2-5; D ambiguous. V dropped 6 bases and J dropped 2 bases, with 13 bases sitting between them. Germline V gives CDR1 MNHEY, CDR2 SVGAGI. CDR3 length: 14 amino acids. The CDR3 region is CASRDASNQETQYF. The DNA of the CDR3 is TGTGCCAGCAGAGATGCCTCAAATCAAGAGACCCAGTACTTC.

There are many counts of this clonotype. The rearrangement links TRBV7-2 to TRBJ2-5, with D uncertain. Germline CDR1 SGHTA, CDR2 FQGNSA. V lost 3 bases, J lost 4 bases, and 3 bases lay in between. This CDR3 has 11 amino acids. The CDR3 protein is CASSFTETQYF. The CDR3 bases are TGTGCCAGCAGCTTTACAGAGACCCAGTACTTC.

The chain recombines TRBV29-1 with TRBJ2-2, with D possibly called TRBD1 or TRBD2 (6 bases each). V shed 7 bases and J shed 5 bases, with 23 bases lying between them. Germline-derived CDR1 and CDR2 are SQVTM and ANQGSEA. The CDR3 has 16 amino acids. The chain's CDR3 is CSARVGERGRTGELFF. For the CDR3, the DNA is TGCAGCGCGCGCGTAGGAGAGAGGGGGAGGACCGGGGAGCTGTTTTTT.

The rearrangement joins TRBV29-1 to TRBJ2-2; 10 bases map to TRBD1. V shed 7 bases, J shed 5 bases, and the junction held 10 bases outside the gene matches. There are 15 residues in the CDR3. Germline V gives CDR1 SQVTM, CDR2 ANQGSEA. The CDR3 loop is CSADTGTGVTGELFF. CDR3 nucleotides: TGCAGCGCCGACACCGGGACAGGGGTTACCGGGGAGCTGTTTTTT.

This clonotype has more than one count but fewer than ten. This sequence joins TRBV27 and TRBJ2-5; no reliable D call. Germline loops: CDR1 MNHEY, CDR2 SMNVEV (reference sequence). With 0 bases removed from V and 6 bases from J, the gap between germline ends came to 5 bases. The CDR3 has 12 amino acids. The CDR3 DNA reads TGTGCCAGCAGTTTATCGGGGAAGACCCAGTACTTC. This sequence encodes CASSLSGKTQYF.

The chain is built from TRBV18 and TRBJ2-5; D not resolved. The CDR3 loop spans 14 amino acids. CDR1 and CDR2 (germline): KGHSH, LQKENI. Trimming shortened V by 0 bases and J by 0 bases, and 5 bases separated the two germline ends. CDR3 nucleotides: TGTGCCAGCTCACCACCAGAAAACCAAGAGACCCAGTACTTC. Protein: CASSPPENQETQYF.